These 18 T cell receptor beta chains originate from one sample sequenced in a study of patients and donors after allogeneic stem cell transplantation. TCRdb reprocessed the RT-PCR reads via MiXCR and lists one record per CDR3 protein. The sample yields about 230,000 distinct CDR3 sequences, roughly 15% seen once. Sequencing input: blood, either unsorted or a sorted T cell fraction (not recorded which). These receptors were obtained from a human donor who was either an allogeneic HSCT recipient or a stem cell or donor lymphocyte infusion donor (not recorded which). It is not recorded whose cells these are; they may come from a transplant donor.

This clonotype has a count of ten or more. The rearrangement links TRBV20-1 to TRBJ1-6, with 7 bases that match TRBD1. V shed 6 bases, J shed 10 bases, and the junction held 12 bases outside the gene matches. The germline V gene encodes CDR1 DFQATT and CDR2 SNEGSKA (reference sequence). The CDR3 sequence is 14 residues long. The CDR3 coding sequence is TGCAGTGCAGCGAGCGGGACAGTGATATCACCCCTCCACTTT. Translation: CSAASGTVISPLHF.

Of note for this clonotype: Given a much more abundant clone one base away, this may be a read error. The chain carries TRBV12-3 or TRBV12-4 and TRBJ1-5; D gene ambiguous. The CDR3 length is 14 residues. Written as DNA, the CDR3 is TGTGCCAGCAGTTTTGTGACGGGCAATCAGCCCCAGCGTTTT. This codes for CASSFVTGNQPQRF.

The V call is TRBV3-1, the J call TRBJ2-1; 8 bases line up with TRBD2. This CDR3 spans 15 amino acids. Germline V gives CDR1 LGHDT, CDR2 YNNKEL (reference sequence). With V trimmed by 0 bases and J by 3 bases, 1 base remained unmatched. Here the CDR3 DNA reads TGTGCCAGCAGCCAAGATGCGGGAGGCTACAATGAGCAGTTCTTC. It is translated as CASSQDAGGYNEQFF.

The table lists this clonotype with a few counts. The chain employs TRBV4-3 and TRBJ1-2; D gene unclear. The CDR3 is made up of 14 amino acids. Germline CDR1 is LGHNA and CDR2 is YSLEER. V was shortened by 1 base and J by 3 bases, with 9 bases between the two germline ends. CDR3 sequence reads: CASSQVMADYGYTF. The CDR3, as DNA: TGCGCCAGCAGCCAAGTTATGGCCGACTATGGCTACACCTTC.

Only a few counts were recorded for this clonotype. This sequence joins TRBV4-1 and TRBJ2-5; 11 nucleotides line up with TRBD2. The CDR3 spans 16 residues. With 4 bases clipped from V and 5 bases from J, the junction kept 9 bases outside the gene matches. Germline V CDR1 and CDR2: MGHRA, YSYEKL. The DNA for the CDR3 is TGCGCCAGCAGCCTTTCAGGACTAGCGGGCCGGGAGACCCAGTACTTC. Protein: CASSLSGLAGRETQYF.

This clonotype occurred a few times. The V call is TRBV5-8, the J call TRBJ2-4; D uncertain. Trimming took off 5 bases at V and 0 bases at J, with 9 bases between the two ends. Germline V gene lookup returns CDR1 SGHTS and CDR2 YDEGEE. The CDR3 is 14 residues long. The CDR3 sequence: CASRRRLAKNIQYF. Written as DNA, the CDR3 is TGTGCCAGCAGAAGACGGTTAGCCAAAAACATTCAGTACTTC.

The CDR3 here is CASSISGPTEKLFF. CDR3 nucleotide sequence: TGTGCCAGTAGTATCTCGGGACCGACTGAAAAACTGTTTTTT. V usage is TRBV19 and J usage is TRBJ1-4, with D possibly being TRBD1 (5 bases). CDR1 is LNHDA and CDR2 is SQIVND in the germline V gene (reference sequence). CDR3 length: 14 amino acids. V lost 3 bases to trimming and J lost 7 bases, with 12 bases between them.

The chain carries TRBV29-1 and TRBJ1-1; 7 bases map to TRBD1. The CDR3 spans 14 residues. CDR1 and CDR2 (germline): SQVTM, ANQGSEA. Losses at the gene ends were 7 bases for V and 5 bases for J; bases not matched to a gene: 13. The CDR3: CSAREQGGVTEAFF. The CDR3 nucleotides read TGCAGCGCCCGCGAGCAGGGGGGAGTTACTGAAGCTTTCTTT.

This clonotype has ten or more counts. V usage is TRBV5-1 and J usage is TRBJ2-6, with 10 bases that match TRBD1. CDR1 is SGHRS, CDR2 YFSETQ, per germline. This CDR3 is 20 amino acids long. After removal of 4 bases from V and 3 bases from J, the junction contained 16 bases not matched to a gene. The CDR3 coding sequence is TGCGCCAGCAGCCATGACCTTCTCGACAGGGGGCTGTTTGGGGCCAACGTCCTGACTTTC. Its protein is CASSHDLLDRGLFGANVLTF.

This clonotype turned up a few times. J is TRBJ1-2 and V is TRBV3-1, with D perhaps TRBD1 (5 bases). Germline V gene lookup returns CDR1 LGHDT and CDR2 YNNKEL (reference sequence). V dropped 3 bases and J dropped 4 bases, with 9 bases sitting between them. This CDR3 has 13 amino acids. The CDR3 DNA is TGTGCCAGCAGCCAGGGACCGCGCTATGGCTACACCTTC. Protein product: CASSQGPRYGYTF.

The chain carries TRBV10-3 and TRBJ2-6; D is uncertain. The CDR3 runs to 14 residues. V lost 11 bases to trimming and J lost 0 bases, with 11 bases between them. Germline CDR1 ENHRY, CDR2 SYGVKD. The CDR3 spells CASLGSSGANVLTF. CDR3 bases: TGTGCCTCTCTCGGCAGCTCTGGGGCCAACGTCCTGACTTTC.

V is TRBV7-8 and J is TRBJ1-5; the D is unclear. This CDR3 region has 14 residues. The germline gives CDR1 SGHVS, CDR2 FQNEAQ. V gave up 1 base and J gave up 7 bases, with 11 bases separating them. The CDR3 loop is CASSLDGIGQPQHF. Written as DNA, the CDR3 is TGTGCCAGCAGCTTAGATGGAATCGGGCAGCCCCAGCATTTT. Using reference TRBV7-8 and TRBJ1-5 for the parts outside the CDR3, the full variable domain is GAGVSQSPRYKVAKRGQDVALRCDPISGHVSLFWYQQALGQGPEFLTYFQNEAQLDKSGLPSDRFFAERPEGSVSTLKIQRTQQEDSAVYLCASSLDGIGQPQHFGDGTRLSIL.

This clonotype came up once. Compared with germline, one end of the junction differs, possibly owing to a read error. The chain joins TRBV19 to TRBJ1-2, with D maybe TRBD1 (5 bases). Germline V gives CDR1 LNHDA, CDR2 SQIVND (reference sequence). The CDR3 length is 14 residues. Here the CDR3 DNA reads TGTGCCAGTACGAAAAGACAGAATTTTTATGACTACACCTTC. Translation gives CASTKRQNFYDYTF.

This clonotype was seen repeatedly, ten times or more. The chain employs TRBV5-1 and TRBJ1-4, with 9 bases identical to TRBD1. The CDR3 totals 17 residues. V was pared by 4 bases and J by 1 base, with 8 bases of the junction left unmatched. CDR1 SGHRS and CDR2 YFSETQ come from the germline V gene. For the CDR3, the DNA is TGCGCCAGCAGCCCTATGCCGGACAGGGGAACTAATGAAAAACTGTTTTTT. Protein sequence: CASSPMPDRGTNEKLFF.

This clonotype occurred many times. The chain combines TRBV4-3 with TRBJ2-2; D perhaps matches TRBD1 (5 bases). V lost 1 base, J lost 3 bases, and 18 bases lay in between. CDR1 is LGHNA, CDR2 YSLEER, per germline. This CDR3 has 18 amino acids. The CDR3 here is CASSQGGVRQGYTGELFF. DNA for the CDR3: TGCGCCAGCAGCCAAGGGGGCGTACGGCAGGGTTACACCGGGGAGCTGTTTTTT.

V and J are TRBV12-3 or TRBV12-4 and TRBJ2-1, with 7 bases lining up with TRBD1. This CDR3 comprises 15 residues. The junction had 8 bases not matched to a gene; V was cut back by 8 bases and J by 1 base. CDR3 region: CASLTGTPSYNEQFF. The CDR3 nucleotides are TGTGCCAGCTTGACAGGGACACCTTCCTACAATGAGCAGTTCTTC.

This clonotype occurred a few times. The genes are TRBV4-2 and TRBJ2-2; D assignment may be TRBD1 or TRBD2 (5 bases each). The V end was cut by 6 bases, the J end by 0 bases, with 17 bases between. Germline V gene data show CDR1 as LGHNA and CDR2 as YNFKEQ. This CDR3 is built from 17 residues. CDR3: CASSSGVGPANTGELFF. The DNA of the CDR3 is TGTGCCAGCAGTTCTGGGGTGGGACCGGCGAACACCGGGGAGCTGTTTTTT.

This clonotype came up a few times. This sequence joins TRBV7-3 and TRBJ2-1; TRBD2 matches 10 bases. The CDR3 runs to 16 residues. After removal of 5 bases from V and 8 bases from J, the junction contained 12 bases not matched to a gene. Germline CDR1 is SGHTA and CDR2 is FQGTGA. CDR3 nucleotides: TGTGCCAGCAGCGCCCAGCGGGGGGGCCCAGGCTATGAGCAGTTCTTC. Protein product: CASSAQRGGPGYEQFF.